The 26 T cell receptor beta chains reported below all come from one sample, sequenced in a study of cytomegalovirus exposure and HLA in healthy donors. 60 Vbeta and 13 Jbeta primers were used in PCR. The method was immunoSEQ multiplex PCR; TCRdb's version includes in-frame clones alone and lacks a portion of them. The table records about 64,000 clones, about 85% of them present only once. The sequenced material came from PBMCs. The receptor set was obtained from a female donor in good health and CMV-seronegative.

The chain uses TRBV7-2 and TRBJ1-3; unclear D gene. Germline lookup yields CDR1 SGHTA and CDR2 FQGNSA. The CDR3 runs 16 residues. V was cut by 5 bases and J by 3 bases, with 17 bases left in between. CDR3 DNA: TGTGCCAGCAGCACCGTTTTGTCTGGTAGTGGAAACACCATATATTTT. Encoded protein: CASSTVLSGSGNTIYF.

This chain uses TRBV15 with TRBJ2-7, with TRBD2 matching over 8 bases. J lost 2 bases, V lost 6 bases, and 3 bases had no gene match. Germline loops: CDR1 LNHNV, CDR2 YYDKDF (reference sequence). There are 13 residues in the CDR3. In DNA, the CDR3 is TGTGCCACCAGAGAGGGACTAGCCTACGAGCAGTACTTC. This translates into CATREGLAYEQYF.

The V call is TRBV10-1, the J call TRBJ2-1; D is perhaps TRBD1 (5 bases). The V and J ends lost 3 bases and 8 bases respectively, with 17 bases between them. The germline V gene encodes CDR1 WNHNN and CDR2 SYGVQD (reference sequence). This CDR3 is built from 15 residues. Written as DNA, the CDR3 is TGCGCCAGCAGTGAAGGGGCAGAGCCTGGGGATGAGCAGTTCTTC. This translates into CASSEGAEPGDEQFF.

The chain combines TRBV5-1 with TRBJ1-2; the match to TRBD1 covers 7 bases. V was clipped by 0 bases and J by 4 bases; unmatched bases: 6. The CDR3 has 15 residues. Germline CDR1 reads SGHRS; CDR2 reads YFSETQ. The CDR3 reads CASSLEGALGYGYTF. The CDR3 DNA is TGCGCCAGCAGCTTGGAGGGGGCGCTTGGCTATGGCTACACCTTC.

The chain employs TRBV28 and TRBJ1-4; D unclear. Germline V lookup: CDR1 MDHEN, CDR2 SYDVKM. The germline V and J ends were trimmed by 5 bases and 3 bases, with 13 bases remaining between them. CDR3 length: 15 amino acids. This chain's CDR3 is CASSASLGPNEKLFF. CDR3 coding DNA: TGTGCCAGCAGTGCCTCCCTCGGTCCTAATGAAAAACTGTTTTTT.

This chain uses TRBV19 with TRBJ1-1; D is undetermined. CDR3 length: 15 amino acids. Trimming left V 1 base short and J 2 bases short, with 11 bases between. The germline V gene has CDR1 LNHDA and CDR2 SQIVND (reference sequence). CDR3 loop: CASSIVAPPNTEAFF. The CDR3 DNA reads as TGTGCCAGTAGTATAGTGGCACCCCCAAACACTGAAGCTTTCTTT.

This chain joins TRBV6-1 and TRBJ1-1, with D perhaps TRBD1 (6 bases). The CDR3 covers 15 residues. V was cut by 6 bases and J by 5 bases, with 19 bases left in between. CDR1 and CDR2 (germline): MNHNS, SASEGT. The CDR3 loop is CASSPGVGGPTEAFF. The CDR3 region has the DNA TGTGCCAGCAGCCCCGGGGTGGGGGGGCCAACTGAAGCTTTCTTT.

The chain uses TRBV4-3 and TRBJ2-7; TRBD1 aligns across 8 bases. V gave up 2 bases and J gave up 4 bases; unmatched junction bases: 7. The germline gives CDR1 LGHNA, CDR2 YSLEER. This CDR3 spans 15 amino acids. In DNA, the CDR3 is TGCGCCAGCAGCCAAACGGCAGGGGGCTTTTACGAGCAGTACTTC. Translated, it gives CASSQTAGGFYEQYF.

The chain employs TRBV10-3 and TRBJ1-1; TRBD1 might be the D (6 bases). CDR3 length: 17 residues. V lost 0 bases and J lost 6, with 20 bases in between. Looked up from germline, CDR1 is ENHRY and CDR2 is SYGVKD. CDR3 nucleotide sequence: TGTGCCATCAGTGAGTCGGGGGGGGCCACCAGGCGGGCTGAAGCTTTCTTT. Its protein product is CAISESGGATRRAEAFF.

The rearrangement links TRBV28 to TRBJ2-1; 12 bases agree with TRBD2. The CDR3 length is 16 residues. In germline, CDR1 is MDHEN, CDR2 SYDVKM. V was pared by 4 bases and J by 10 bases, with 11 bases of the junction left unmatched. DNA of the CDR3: TGTGCCAGCAGTTCATCCCTAGCGGGAGGGCCAGACGAGCAGTTCTTC. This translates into CASSSSLAGGPDEQFF.

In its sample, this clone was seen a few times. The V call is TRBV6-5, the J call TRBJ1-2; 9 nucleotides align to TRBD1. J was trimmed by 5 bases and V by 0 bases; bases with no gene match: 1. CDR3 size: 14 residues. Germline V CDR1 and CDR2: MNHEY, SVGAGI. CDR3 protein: CASSYSTGGYGYTF. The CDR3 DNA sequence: TGTGCCAGCAGTTACTCGACAGGGGGTTATGGCTACACCTTC.

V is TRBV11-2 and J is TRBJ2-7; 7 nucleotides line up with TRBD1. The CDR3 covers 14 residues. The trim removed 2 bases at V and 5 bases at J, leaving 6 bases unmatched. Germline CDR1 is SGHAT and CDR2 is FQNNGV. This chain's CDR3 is CASSLPLQGNEQYF. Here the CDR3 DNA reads TGTGCCAGCAGCTTACCCTTACAGGGGAACGAGCAGTACTTC.

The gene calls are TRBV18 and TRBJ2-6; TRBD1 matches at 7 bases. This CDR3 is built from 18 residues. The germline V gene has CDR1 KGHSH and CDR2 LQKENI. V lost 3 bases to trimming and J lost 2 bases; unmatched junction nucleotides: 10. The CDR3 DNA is TGTGCCAGCTCACCGCGACAGGGTAGTGATGCTGGGGCCAACGTCCTGACTTTC. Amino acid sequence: CASSPRQGSDAGANVLTF.

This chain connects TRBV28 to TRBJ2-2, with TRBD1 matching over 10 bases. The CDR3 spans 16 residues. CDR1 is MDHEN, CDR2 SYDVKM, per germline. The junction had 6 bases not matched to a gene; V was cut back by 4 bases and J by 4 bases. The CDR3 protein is CASSSPRDRGTGELFF. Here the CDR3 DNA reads TGTGCCAGCAGTTCCCCGAGGGACAGGGGCACCGGGGAGCTGTTTTTT.

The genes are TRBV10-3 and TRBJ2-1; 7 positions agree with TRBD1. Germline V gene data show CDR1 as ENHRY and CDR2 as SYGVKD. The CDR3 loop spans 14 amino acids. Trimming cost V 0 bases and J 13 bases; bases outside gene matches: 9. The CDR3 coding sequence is TGTGCCATCAGTGAGTCGAACCTACAGGGGAGACAGTTCTTC. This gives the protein CAISESNLQGRQFF.

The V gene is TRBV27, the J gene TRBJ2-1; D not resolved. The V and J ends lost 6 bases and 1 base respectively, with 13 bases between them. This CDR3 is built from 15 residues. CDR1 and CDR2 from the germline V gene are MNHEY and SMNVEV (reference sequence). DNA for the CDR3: TGTGCCAGCAGCACCACTGCCGGGTCCTACAATGAGCAGTTCTTC. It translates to CASSTTAGSYNEQFF.

The chain's CDR3 is CASSRQGRSGNTEAFF. The CDR3, as DNA: TGTGCCAGCAGTCGACAGGGCAGGTCGGGGAACACTGAAGCTTTCTTT. The chain links TRBV27 to TRBJ1-1; TRBD1 agrees at 7 bases. Germline V lookup: CDR1 MNHEY, CDR2 SMNVEV (reference sequence). The CDR3 runs to 16 residues. Unmatched junction bases numbered 10, after V lost 5 bases and J lost 1 base.

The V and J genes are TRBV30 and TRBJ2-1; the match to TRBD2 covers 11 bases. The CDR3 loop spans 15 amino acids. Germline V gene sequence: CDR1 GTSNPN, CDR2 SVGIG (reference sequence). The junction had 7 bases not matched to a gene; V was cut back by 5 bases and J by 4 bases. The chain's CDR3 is CAWDIIAGGYNEQFF. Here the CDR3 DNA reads TGTGCCTGGGATATCATAGCGGGAGGGTACAATGAGCAGTTCTTC.

The CDR3 loop reads CASSPGLVNTEAFF. The CDR3 region has the DNA TGTGCCAGCTCCCCTGGACTGGTGAACACTGAAGCTTTCTTT. V gene TRBV18 combines with J gene TRBJ1-1; D is unresolved. Trimming removed 6 bases from V and 0 bases from J, with 11 bases in between. The CDR3 extends over 14 amino acids. Germline CDR1 and CDR2: KGHSH and LQKENI.

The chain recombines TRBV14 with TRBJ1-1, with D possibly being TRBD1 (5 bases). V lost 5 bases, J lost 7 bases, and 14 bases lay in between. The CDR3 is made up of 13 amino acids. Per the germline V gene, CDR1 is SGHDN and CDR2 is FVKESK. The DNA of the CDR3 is TGTGCCAGCAGCTGGGACTTGCGGGGTGAAGCTTTCTTT. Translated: CASSWDLRGEAFF.

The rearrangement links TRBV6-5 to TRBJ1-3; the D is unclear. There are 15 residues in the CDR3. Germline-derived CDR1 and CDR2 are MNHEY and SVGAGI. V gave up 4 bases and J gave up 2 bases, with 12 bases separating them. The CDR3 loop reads CASSSWSQTGNTIYF. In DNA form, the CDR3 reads TGTGCCAGCAGTTCGTGGAGTCAGACTGGAAACACCATATATTTT.

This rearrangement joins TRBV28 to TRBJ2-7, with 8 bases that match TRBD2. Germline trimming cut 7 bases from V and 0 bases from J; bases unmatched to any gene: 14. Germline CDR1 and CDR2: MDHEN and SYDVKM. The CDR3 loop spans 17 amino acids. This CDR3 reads CASKTFGAGVLSYEQYF. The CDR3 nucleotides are TGTGCCAGCAAAACTTTCGGAGCGGGAGTACTCTCCTACGAGCAGTACTTC.

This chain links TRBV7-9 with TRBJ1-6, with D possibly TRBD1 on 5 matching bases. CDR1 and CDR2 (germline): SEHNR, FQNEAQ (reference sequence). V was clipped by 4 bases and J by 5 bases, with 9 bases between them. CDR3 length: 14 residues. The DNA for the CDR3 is TGTGCCAGCAGCTACCGGGGGGATAATTCACCCCTCCACTTT. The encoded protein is CASSYRGDNSPLHF.

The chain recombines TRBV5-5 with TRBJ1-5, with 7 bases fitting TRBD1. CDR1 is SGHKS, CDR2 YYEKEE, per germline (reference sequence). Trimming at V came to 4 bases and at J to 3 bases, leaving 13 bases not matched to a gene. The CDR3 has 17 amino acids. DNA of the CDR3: TGTGCCAGCAGCGCCATGGACGGGACAGTTCTCAATCAGCCCCAGCATTTT. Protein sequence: CASSAMDGTVLNQPQHF.

The CDR3 DNA reads TGTGCCATCAGCCTACAGGGGGCAACCTACGAGCAGTACTTC. Its translation: CAISLQGATYEQYF. The chain has TRBV10-3 and TRBJ2-5; 9 bases fit TRBD1. The assigned J gene may be wrong: the sequence end matches TRBJ2-7 better. The CDR3 runs to 14 residues. The germline V gene has CDR1 ENHRY and CDR2 SYGVKD.

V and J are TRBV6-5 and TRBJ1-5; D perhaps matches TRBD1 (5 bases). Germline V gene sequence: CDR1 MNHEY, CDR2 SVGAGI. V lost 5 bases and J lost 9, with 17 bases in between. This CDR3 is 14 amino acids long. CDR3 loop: CASSPREVGGPQHF. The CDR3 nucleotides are TGTGCCAGCAGTCCCAGGGAGGTGGGAGGGCCCCAGCATTTT.